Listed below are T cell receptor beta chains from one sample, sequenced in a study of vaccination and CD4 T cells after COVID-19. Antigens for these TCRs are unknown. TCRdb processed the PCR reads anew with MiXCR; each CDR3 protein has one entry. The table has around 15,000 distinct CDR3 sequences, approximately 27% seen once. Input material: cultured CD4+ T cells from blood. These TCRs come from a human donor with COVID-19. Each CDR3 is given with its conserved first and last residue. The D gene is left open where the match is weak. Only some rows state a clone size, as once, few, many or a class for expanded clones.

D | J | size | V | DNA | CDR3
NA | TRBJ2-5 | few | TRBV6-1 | TGTGCCAGCAGTGAAGTCCGGGGTGGGGAGACCCAGTACTTC | CASSEVRGGETQYF
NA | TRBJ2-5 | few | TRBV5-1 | TGCGCCAGCAGCCCAGGATCGGGGGTGGAGACCCAGTACTTC | CASSPGSGVETQYF
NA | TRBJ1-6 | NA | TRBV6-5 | TGTGCCAGCAGTTATGGGGGGGACGGGACTAATTCACCCCTCCACTTT | CASSYGGDGTNSPLHF
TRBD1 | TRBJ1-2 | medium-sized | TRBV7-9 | TGTGCCAGCAGGACAAGGGGGAGTCCCGGGACAGAGGACTATGGCTACACCTTC | CASRTRGSPGTEDYGYTF
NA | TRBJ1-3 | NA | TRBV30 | TGTGCCTGGATAGAGGGCAGGAGGGGAAACACCATATATTTT | CAWIEGRRGNTIYF
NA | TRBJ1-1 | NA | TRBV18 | TGTGCCAGCCAAGTACAGGAGAACACTGAAGCTTTCTTT | CASQVQENTEAFF
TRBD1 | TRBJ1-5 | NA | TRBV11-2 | TGTGCCAGCAGCCACGACGGACAGGGTGGCAATCAGCCCCAGCATTTT | CASSHDGQGGNQPQHF
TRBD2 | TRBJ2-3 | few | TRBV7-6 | TGTGCCAGCAGCCGAACGACTAGCTTAAGCACAGATACGCAGTATTTT | CASSRTTSLSTDTQYF
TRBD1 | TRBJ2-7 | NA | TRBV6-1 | TGTGCCAGCAGTACGGACAGGGGGCGCCTCTACGAGCAGTACTTC | CASSTDRGRLYEQYF
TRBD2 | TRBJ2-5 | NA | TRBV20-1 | TGCAGTGCTAGCCCCCCTGGACTAGCGGGGGGGCTCGGGACCCAGTACTTC | CSASPPGLAGGLGTQYF